The present entry profiles one TCR beta chain with its context. Its recognized antigen is unknown. The record has no base qualities; no much larger clone is one base away. The sample's treatment or condition label, in plain terms: allogeneic hematopoietic cell transplantation with graft depleted of TCRalphabeta T cells and CD19 B cells. The children who served as transplant recipients had been given grafts of TCRalphabeta/CD19-depleted allogeneic hematopoietic cells. The library was obtained by PCR. The data were produced on an Illumina HiSeq 2500. TCR libraries were prepared with molecular barcoding, using unique molecular identifiers to normalize TCRbeta repertoire quantification. TCRdb took the public reads, trimmed them with fastp at Q25, ran MiXCR for clone calling and kept in-frame beta chains. A single entry per CDR3 protein holds the most common genes and DNA from its merged rows. Recorded for this sample are about 980,000 distinct CDR3 sequences; under 30% of them occurred a single time. The ten largest account for roughly 31% of the sample.

The sample originates from a study of T-cell reconstitution after alpha-beta-depleted transplantation in children (dated by TCRdb to 2015 to 2016). About the full investigation: Using TCR repertoire profiling, the study quantitatively followed how T-cell immune reconstitution unfolded in children after TCRalphabeta/CD19-depleted allogeneic hematopoietic cell transplantation. What the work shows at the level of the full study, not this receptor alone: The frequencies of hyperexpanded clones fell over the following months, and after one year, T-cell counts and TCRbeta diversity were mostly attributed to newly produced T cells. The apparently early alphabetaT-cell count recovery about two months after transplant was reportedly dependent on only several hundred rapidly expanded clones derived from non-depleted graft cells. The high TCRbeta diversity at day 60 in some patients was ascribed to recipient T cells and intrathymic progenitors that had survived conditioning.

The V end gives up 7 bases and the J end 1 base, leaving 9 bases in the junction not matched to a gene. There are 16 amino acids in the CDR3, from cysteine to phenylalanine inclusive. The CDR3 DNA has 48 bases and is translated from base 1. In this chain, TRBV12-3 or TRBV12-4 is recombined with TRBJ2-2, and 7 bases in between align with TRBD1. Sample: PBMCs, mostly from graft donor cells, taken 360 days after TCRalphabeta/CD19-depleted stem cell transplant. The TCR sequence derives from a boy younger than two who had a stem cell transplant for SCID, so the T cells may come from the graft donor. The sequence in DNA is TGTGCCAGCAAGCTGATTGGGACAGTGAACACCGGGGAGCTGTTTTTT. Its amino acids are CASKLIGTVNTGELFF.